The clone carrying this T cell receptor (beta chain) came up once. Methods used by the authors: Reference gene primers were amplified, and this amplification served to estimate nucleated cell counts. This table comes from immunoSEQ multiplex PCR, and its TCRdb copy is limited to in-frame clones, with some not included. The D gene and trimming were derived from the DNA, and the V and J assignments and clone size from that table. The sample consists of about 100,000 clones, roughly 86% of them appearing once. CDR3 length equals 13 residues. Germline V gives CDR1 LNHDA, CDR2 SQIVND (reference sequence). V lost 3 bases and J lost 8, with 8 bases in between. These data belong to a study of blood T cell repertoires in COVID-19. Study in general: Material from acute and convalescent COVID-19 was sourced from the United States, Italy and Spain. PBMCs, B-cell-depleted T cells, or T cells were the source of the cDNA or gDNA that made up the material.

The receptor was derived from a man aged 35 to 55 with active or convalescent COVID-19. J is TRBJ1-6 and V is TRBV19; unclear D gene. The sample consisted of peripheral blood. CDR3 residues: CASSMVRDSPLHF. Written as DNA, the CDR3 is TGTGCCAGTAGTATGGTTCGGGATTCACCCCTCCACTTT.